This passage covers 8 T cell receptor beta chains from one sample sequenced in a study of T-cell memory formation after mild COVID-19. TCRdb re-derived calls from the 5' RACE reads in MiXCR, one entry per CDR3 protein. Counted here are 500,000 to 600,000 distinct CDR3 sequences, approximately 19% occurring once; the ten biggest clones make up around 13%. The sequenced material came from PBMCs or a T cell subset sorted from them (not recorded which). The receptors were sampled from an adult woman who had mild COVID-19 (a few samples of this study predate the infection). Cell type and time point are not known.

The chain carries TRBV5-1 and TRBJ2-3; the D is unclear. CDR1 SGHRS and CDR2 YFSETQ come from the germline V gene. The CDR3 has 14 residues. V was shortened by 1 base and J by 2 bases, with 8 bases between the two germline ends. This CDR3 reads CASSLPAITDTQYF. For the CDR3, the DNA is TGCGCCAGCAGCTTGCCGGCCATCACAGATACGCAGTATTTT.

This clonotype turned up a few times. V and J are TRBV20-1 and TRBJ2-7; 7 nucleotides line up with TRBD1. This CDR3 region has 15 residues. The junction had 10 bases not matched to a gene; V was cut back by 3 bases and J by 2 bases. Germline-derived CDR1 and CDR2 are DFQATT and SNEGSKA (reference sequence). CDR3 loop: CSASKSGGSPYEQYF. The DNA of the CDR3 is TGCAGTGCTAGTAAATCAGGGGGTTCCCCCTACGAGCAGTACTTC.

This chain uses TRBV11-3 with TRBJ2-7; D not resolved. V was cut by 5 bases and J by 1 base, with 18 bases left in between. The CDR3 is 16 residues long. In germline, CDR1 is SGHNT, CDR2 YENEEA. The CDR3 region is CASSHAPARRSYEQYF. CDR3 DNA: TGTGCCAGCAGCCATGCCCCAGCGAGAAGATCCTACGAGCAGTACTTC. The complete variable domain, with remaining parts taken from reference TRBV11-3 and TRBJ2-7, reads EAGVVQSPRYKIIEKKQPVAFWCNPISGHNTLYWYLQNLGQGPELLIRYENEEAVDDSQLPKDRFSAERLKGVDSTLKIQPAELGDSAVYLCASSHAPARRSYEQYFGPGTRLTVT.

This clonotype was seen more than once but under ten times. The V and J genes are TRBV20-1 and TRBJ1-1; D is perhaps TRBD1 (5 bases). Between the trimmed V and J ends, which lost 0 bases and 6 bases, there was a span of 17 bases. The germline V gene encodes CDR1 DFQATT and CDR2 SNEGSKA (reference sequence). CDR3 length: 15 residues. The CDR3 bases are TGCAGTGCTAGAGATGCCCGGGGGAGCGGGTCTGAAGCTTTCTTT. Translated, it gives CSARDARGSGSEAFF.

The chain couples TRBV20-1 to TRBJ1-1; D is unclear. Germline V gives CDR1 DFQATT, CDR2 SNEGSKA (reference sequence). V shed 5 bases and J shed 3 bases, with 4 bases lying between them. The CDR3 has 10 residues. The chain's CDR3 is CSAADTEAFF. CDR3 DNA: TGCAGTGCTGCCGACACTGAAGCTTTCTTT.

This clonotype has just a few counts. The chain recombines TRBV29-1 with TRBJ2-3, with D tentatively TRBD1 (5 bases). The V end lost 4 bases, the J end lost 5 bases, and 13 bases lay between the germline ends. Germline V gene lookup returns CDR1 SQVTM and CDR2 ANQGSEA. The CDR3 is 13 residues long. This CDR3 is CSVGLGAGDTQYF. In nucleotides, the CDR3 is TGCAGCGTTGGTCTAGGGGCCGGAGATACGCAGTATTTT.

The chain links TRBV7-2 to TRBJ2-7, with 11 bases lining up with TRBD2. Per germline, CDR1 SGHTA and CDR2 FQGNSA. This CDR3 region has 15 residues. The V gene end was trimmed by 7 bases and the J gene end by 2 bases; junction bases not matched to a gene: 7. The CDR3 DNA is TGTGCCAGCACTCAAGAGACTAGCGGGACCTACGAGCAGTACTTC. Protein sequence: CASTQETSGTYEQYF.

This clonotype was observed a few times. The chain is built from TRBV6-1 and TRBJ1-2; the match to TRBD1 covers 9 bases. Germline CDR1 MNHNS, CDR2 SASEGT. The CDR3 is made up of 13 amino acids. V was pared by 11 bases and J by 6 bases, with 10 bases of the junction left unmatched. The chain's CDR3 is CAGHRDRENGYTF. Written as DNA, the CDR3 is TGTGCCGGACACAGGGACAGGGAAAATGGCTACACCTTC.